This T cell receptor beta chain was profiled in a study of CD8 T cells in Susac syndrome (dated by TCRdb to 2018 to 2020). Context from the whole study: Among the sequenced Susac syndrome patients, more than five had clinically active disease and 8 or 9 were in clinical remission. At the time of blood withdrawal, Susac syndrome patients were either therapy-naive, taking corticosteroids (with some also receiving IVIg), or on IVIg alone. Whether CD8+ T cell activation and differentiation in Susac syndrome was antigen driven was tested using repertoire sequencing. Study-level results and caveats: The CD4+ T cell repertoire of patients with Susac syndrome showed no detectable clonal expansion. The TCR sequencing and HLA analysis was acknowledged to have included a relatively small number of individuals.

Comments on this clonotype: No antigen is known for it. Within one base of it there is no much larger clone, and no base qualities were kept.

RNA was extracted using the RNeasy kit, and about 0.5 to 1 ug of the RNA was reverse transcribed with random hexamers. The immunoSEQ multiplex PCR assay, covering 54 Vbeta and 13 Jbeta segments, was used to amplify TCR beta CDR3 regions. Bias from PCR amplification was corrected by using a synthetic template baseline for primer optimization and for computational correction. Under the source paper's analysis protocol: Reads were assigned to V, D and J genes according to IMGT and analyzed in immunoSEQ Analyzer, with only productive sequences retained. Clonality was computed as one minus Shannon entropy normalized by log2 of the number of productive unique sequences. For each patient and control, public and private clones were evaluated within the 100 most prevalent clones. Clones were defined as Susac-specific if absent from the healthy and MS cohorts, from some 1,000 published viral clones and from other ImmuneACCESS disease sequences. TCRdb reran the public reads through fastp at Q25 and MiXCR, keeping productive beta chains. Rows with a matching CDR3 protein are joined into one entry that keeps the most common DNA and genes. The V and J calls were not made by the authors but by TCRdb's processing. This sample holds 170,000 or so distinct CDR3 sequences; approximately 94% were observed only once. 0.1% to 0.12% of the sample goes to the ten largest clones.

Looking up the germline V gene (reference sequence) yields CDR1 SEHNR and CDR2 FQNEAQ. Spanning cysteine to phenylalanine, the CDR3 consists of 19 amino acids. Left in the record is the CDR3 DNA by itself, 57 bases read in frame from the first base. Germline trimming: 4 bases from V, 0 bases from J; junction bases outside gene matches: 9. Peripheral blood CD8+ and CD4+ T cells from healthy donors, Susac syndrome patients and multiple sclerosis patients were profiled using high-throughput TCR beta sequencing. The Susac syndrome patients fulfilled recently defined diagnostic criteria for either definite or probable disease. Bulk CD8+ and CD4+ T cells were purified by magnetic negative isolation, whereas CD8+ TEMRA cells were enriched by FACS. Blood was collected in EDTA tubes and processed within 24 hours, with PBMCs isolated through density gradient centrifugation. PBMCs intended for TCR sequencing were frozen in liquid nitrogen and were later thawed in a 37 degrees C water bath. A purity of at least 90% was achieved for sorted or isolated CD4+, CD8+ and CD8+ TEMRA cells.

The clonotype comes from a human donor with Susac syndrome. Material for sequencing was CD4+ T cells from PBMCs. The sequence joins TRBV7-9 to TRBJ2-4, and TRBD2 aligns with 13 junction nucleotides. The CDR3 in this case is CASSSTSGGAPIAKNIQYF. The nucleotide sequence is given as TGTGCCAGCAGCTCCACTAGCGGGGGGGCCCCGATAGCCAAAAACATTCAGTACTTC.